This T cell receptor (beta chain) came from a study of graft-versus-host responses after intestinal transplantation. The wider study: Transplants were multivisceral, liver-intestinal, or isolated intestinal. Once they had received anti-thymocyte globulin induction, all recipients took tacrolimus and steroids for two to three years.

The germline V gene encodes CDR1 SGHAT and CDR2 FQNNGV. Losses at the gene ends were 2 bases for V and 2 bases for J; bases not matched to a gene: 7. The length of the CDR3 is 17 residues. Sequencing used immunoSEQ multiplex PCR; TCRdb keeps in-frame clones, though not all of them. The sample lists about 130,000 clones; 80% to 95% were seen once. Study-wide results and limits: Detection of GvH clones occurred in recipient marrow, and some had their first appearance in ileum or blood. Across patients carrying graft-donor T cell macrochimerism, allografts held high graft-versus-host to host-versus-graft clonal ratios.

In regard to this clone: The antigen is undetermined.

The receptor comes from a human donor who received an intestinal transplant. Sequencing used unstimulated CD4+ T cells sorted from spleen or lymph node cells, obtained before intestinal transplant. The V call is TRBV11-2, the J call TRBJ2-1; 9 bases are shared with TRBD2. The CDR3 DNA is TGTGCCAGCAGCTTATACCGTAGCGGGAGCACCTACAATGAGCAGTTCTTC. It is translated as CASSLYRSGSTYNEQFF.